What follows describes a single T cell receptor (beta chain). Antigen unknown. One end of the junction fails to match germline, which may point to a read error. The sample belongs to a study of tumor-infiltrating lymphocytes in primary liver carcinoma. General study results and limits: For tumor-adjacent and tumor-blood pairs, overlap was less than that seen for tumor region pairs.

CDR1 is SGHRS and CDR2 is YFSETQ in the germline V gene. The CDR3 extends over 15 amino acids. TCR beta cDNA was reverse-transcribed from 400 to 500 ng of total RNA. The reaction used a constant-region primer and ProtoScript II reverse transcriptase. Nested multiplex PCR, run for three rounds with slightly modified ARM-PCR, yielded TCR beta libraries. Each of the first two PCR rounds ran roughly 10 cycles with TRBV1-TRBV30 forward and C-beta reverse primers. TCRdb re-called the multiplex PCR reads through MiXCR, storing one row per CDR3 protein. The repertoire holds 250,000 to 350,000 distinct CDR3 sequences, with approximately 54% as singletons. The blood RNA (from unsorted whole blood) was obtained, and germline DNA was also extracted. Prior to surgery, approximately 3.6 milliliters of peripheral blood were drawn.

Sequenced material: peripheral blood. V gene TRBV5-1 combines with J gene TRBJ2-1; TRBD2 matches 11 bases. This TCR derives from a woman in her twenties or thirties with primary liver carcinoma and hepatitis B virus infection. The DNA of the CDR3 is TGCGCCAGCAGCACCGGGACTAGCGGTTACAATGAGCTGTTCTTC. It encodes CASSTGTSGYNELFF.